This T cell receptor (beta chain) emerged from a study of OX40 agonist ivuxolimab in advanced cancers. Whole-study context: Cohort: approximately 83% men, mean age roughly 60, aged about 23 to 80.

Deletions cut 0 bases from V and 14 bases from J, with 13 bases between. CDR1 LGHNA and CDR2 YSLEER come from the germline V gene. The CDR3 totals 13 residues. To note about this clone: The sample carries other DNA sequences with the same CDR3.

The assay was immunoSEQ multiplex PCR, and TCRdb's table has in-frame clones only and misses some. In the table there are 77,000 or so clones, about 93% of which are singletons. The sequence derives from an adult with an advanced solid tumor such as melanoma, head and neck, liver or kidney cancer. The sequencing here drew on CD4+ or CD8+ T cells sorted from blood, taken in a trial of the OX40 agonist ivuxolimab. This sequence joins TRBV4-3 and TRBJ2-2; tentatively, D is TRBD2 (6 bases). CDR3 loop: CASSQDVGTRLFF. The CDR3 nucleotides are TGCGCCAGCAGCCAAGATGTTGGGACTCGACTGTTTTTT.